This T cell receptor beta chain came from a study of cytomegalovirus exposure and HLA in healthy donors. General study results and limits: About 87% or about 30% of the time was how often most TCR beta V segments were productive, according to an earlier analysis. CMV serostatus was the sole immune exposure information available. In presence/absence analyses, roughly uniform sequencing depth across donors was assumed.

The germline V gene encodes CDR1 LGHNA and CDR2 YNFKEQ. The V end lost 0 bases, the J end lost 2 bases, and 13 bases lay between the germline ends. The CDR3 contains 16 residues. Amplification used 60 Vbeta primers and 13 Jbeta primers. Generated by immunoSEQ multiplex PCR, the TCRdb table keeps only in-frame clones and is missing some. The sample has 200,000 to 250,000 clones. Of note for this clone: Its specificity is not known. The sample contains more than one DNA sequence encoding this CDR3.

The chain employs TRBV4-2 and TRBJ1-2; D is undetermined. This TCR derives from a girl between 2 and 10 years old in good health and CMV-seropositive. Sequencing input: PBMCs. The CDR3 reads CASSQEMRGGNYGYTF. CDR3 nucleotides: TGTGCCAGCAGCCAAGAAATGCGTGGAGGAAACTATGGCTACACCTTC.